This is a list of T cell receptor beta chains from one sample in a study of CXCR3-negative and CXCR3-positive naive CD8 T cells. TCRdb re-called the 5' RACE reads; every CDR3 protein appears as one record, without DNA. This table holds under 55,000 distinct CDR3 sequences. Sequences were obtained from memory CD8+ T cells from blood. The source of these receptors is a human donor in good health. Some clones in this sample may be carry-over from other donors' samples. The CDR3 runs from the conserved cysteine through the conserved F or W. Expanded clones get a size class; other rows say once, few or many, or leave the size out.

TRBJ2-5 | - | TRBV24-1 | CATRGTSGGVLQETQYF
TRBJ2-7 | - | TRBV6-1 | CASSETPSDRAHEQYF
TRBJ2-3 | - | TRBV5-4 | CASSLAGDTDTQYF
TRBJ2-7 | - | TRBV6-5 | CASSYLWTGDSDEQYF
TRBJ2-7 | - | TRBV7-3 | CASSLNPGGTYEQYF
TRBJ2-7 | - | TRBV4-2 | CASSQAESDTRTQYF
TRBJ2-7 | - | TRBV15 | CATRGSVLISSYEQYF
TRBJ2-7 | - | TRBV20-1 | CSAKTGGHYEQYF
TRBJ2-3 | - | TRBV15 | CATSRETDRGKQDTQYF
TRBJ2-5 | medium-sized | TRBV29-1 | CSVVPLSDTGKQETQYF
TRBJ2-7 | - | TRBV9 | CASSVAGAAYEQYF
TRBJ1-2 | - | TRBV7-9 | CARGEQESGYTF
TRBJ2-1 | - | TRBV3-1 | CASSQRASGAFDEQFF
TRBJ1-5 | - | TRBV4-3 | CASSQLSGTGGQPQHF
TRBJ1-5 | - | TRBV7-9 | CASSLGDSSQPQHF
TRBJ2-1 | - | TRBV4-3 | CASSQGLAYNEQFF
TRBJ2-4 | - | TRBV28 | CASSPPVIIFSAKNIQYF
TRBJ2-3 | - | TRBV27 | CASSLYSGTDTQYF
TRBJ1-2 | - | TRBV7-9 | CASSLAEWAGDGYTF
TRBJ2-7 | - | TRBV28 | CASSHRRDRIGEQYF
TRBJ1-2 | - | TRBV29-1 | CSVTSEGLDGYTF
TRBJ1-3 | - | TRBV9 | CASSVGVEGSRHF
TRBJ2-1 | - | TRBV11-1 | CASSLRTSGVHNEQFF
TRBJ2-7 | - | TRBV5-5 | CASSTGAGTGYHEQYF
TRBJ2-1 | - | TRBV14 | CASSHAWHEQFF
TRBJ2-1 | - | TRBV29-1 | CSVVVGGPNNEQFF
TRBJ2-7 | - | TRBV7-3 | CASSYPTRATCGTDYEQYF
TRBJ2-7 | - | TRBV5-5 | CASSLGQVSYLAYEQYF
TRBJ2-2 | - | TRBV5-3 | CARSLANTGELFF
TRBJ2-3 | - | TRBV7-2 | CASSPSMGTDTQYF
TRBJ1-2 | - | TRBV27 | CASSFDRSGYTF
TRBJ1-4 | - | TRBV12-3/TRBV12-4 | CASSTGQGDEKLFF
TRBJ2-7 | - | TRBV6-2/TRBV6-3 | CASSRLTYEQYF
TRBJ1-5 | - | TRBV15 | CATGSSNRWQPQHF
TRBJ2-7 | - | TRBV7-2 | CASSPTTGNEQYF
TRBJ2-7 | - | TRBV10-2 | CASRGTGSSYEQYF
TRBJ1-1 | - | TRBV29-1 | CSAFANTEAFF
TRBJ1-2 | - | TRBV4-1 | CASSQDSARSRYGYTF
TRBJ2-7 | - | TRBV12-3/TRBV12-4 | CASSLVGHEQYF
TRBJ2-7 | - | TRBV5-1 | CASSGGQGEGYEQYF
TRBJ2-1 | - | TRBV9 | CASSVFLSGSYNEQFF
TRBJ2-3 | - | TRBV14 | CASSHFRGPRADTQYF